These 14 T cell receptor beta chains came from one sample sequenced in a study of sequential checkpoint blockade in melanoma. Some clones are missing from TCRdb's copy, which holds only in-frame ones; the method was immunoSEQ multiplex PCR. The table records some 5,400 clones, about 20% of them present only once. As to treatment: randomized to nivolumab then ipilimumab (arm A) or the reverse (arm B). Here the sequenced sample was tumor tissue (inferred from file names), taken from a patient given nivolumab and ipilimumab in sequence. The receptor set was obtained from a human donor with melanoma.

The V and J genes are TRBV11-3 and TRBJ2-1; perhaps D is TRBD1 or TRBD2 (5 bases each). Trimming removed 6 bases from V and 4 bases from J, with 16 bases in between. The CDR3 is made up of 15 amino acids. CDR1 SGHNT and CDR2 YENEEA come from the germline V gene. The CDR3 nucleotides are TGTGCCAGCAGTAGATTGGTGGGGGTGTACAATGAGCAGTTCTTC. Its protein is CASSRLVGVYNEQFF.

The table lists this clone with a few counts. V gene TRBV28 combines with J gene TRBJ2-5, with D perhaps given as TRBD1 or TRBD2 (6 bases each). V lost 7 bases and J lost 9, with 21 bases in between. Germline V gives CDR1 MDHEN, CDR2 SYDVKM. This CDR3 has 14 residues. DNA for the CDR3: TGTGCCAGCACCCAACAGGGACTTCGTGCGGCCCAGTACTTC. Protein: CASTQQGLRAAQYF.

This clone turned up a few times. This chain uses TRBV6-8 with TRBJ1-1; 8 bases map to TRBD1. In germline, CDR1 is MNHGY, CDR2 SAAAGT. This CDR3 comprises 16 residues. Germline trimming cut 6 bases from V and 1 base from J; bases unmatched to any gene: 10. The CDR3, as DNA: TGTGCCAGCAGCTTAAAACCCGGGACAGGGAACACTGAAGCTTTCTTT. Its protein is CASSLKPGTGNTEAFF.

This chain joins TRBV2 and TRBJ2-7; D is possibly TRBD1 (6 bases). In germline, CDR1 is SNHLY, CDR2 FYNNEI. The V end was cut by 8 bases, the J end by 4 bases, with 12 bases between. The CDR3 has 12 residues. DNA of the CDR3: TGTGCCAGCTTAGGGGGAGATTACGAGCAGTACTTC. This gives the protein CASLGGDYEQYF.

This clone was detected a few times. The V call is TRBV6-8, the J call TRBJ2-7; 7 nucleotides align to TRBD1. Germline V gives CDR1 MNHGY, CDR2 SAAAGT. The CDR3 sequence is 12 residues long. Losses at the gene ends were 5 bases for V and 5 bases for J; bases not matched to a gene: 3. CDR3 DNA: TGTGCCAGCAGTCGACAGGGCCACGAGCAGTACTTC. Translating it yields CASSRQGHEQYF.

This clone turned up a few times. The gene calls are TRBV9 and TRBJ2-7; the match to TRBD1 covers 9 bases. The CDR3 loop spans 15 amino acids. CDR1 and CDR2 (germline): SGDLS, YYNGEE. V shed 2 bases and J 2 bases; nucleotides not matched to a gene: 5. As DNA, the CDR3 is TGTGCCAGCAGCGTTGGACAGGGGTTCGCCTACGAGCAGTACTTC. This codes for CASSVGQGFAYEQYF.

V and J are TRBV1 and TRBJ1-1. TRBV1 counts as a pseudogene. This CDR3 has 12 residues. CDR3: CASSPRGTEAFF. The CDR3 region has the DNA TGCGCCAGCAGCCCAAGAGGGACTGAAGCTTTCTTT.

This clone is medium-sized (0.01 to 0.1%) in the sample. The J gene is TRBJ2-1, the V gene TRBV6-8; no firm D call. Germline V gene sequence: CDR1 MNHGY, CDR2 SAAAGT. The V end was cut by 0 bases, the J end by 1 base, with 4 bases between. This CDR3 is built from 14 residues. The CDR3 region is CASSYSGSYNEQFF. The CDR3, as DNA: TGTGCCAGCAGTTACTCGGGGTCCTACAATGAGCAGTTCTTC.

There are a few counts of this clone. This chain joins TRBV11-3 and TRBJ2-5, with TRBD1 identical over 7 bases. Losses at the gene ends were 1 base for V and 5 bases for J; bases not matched to a gene: 4. The CDR3 contains 14 residues. CDR1 is SGHNT and CDR2 is YENEEA in the germline V gene. Here the CDR3 reads CASSLGQGDETQYF. Written as DNA, the CDR3 is TGTGCCAGCAGCTTAGGGCAGGGGGACGAGACCCAGTACTTC.

Within the sample, this clone is large (0.1 to 1%). The chain carries TRBV9 and TRBJ2-2; D perhaps matches TRBD1 (5 bases). V lost 2 bases and J 0 bases, leaving 8 bases between the germline ends. Germline V lookup: CDR1 SGDLS, CDR2 YYNGEE. This CDR3 has 15 amino acids. The DNA of the CDR3 is TGTGCCAGCAGCGTCGACAGCTCGAACACCGGGGAGCTGTTTTTT. It codes for CASSVDSSNTGELFF.

The DNA for the CDR3 is TGTGCCAGCAGCTTAGGGCGGGGGGCTGTTAATAATGAGCAGTTCTTC. It encodes CASSLGRGAVNNEQFF. The chain is built from TRBV7-6 and TRBJ2-1, with 8 bases lining up with TRBD2. Germline trimming cut 1 base from V and 7 bases from J; bases unmatched to any gene: 9. The CDR3 sequence is 16 residues long. In germline, CDR1 is SGHVS, CDR2 FNYEAQ.

The genes are TRBV7-2 and TRBJ2-5; no clear D gene. CDR1 and CDR2 from the germline V gene are SGHTA and FQGNSA. This CDR3 comprises 13 residues. V was pared by 5 bases and J by 5 bases, with 12 bases between. The CDR3 coding sequence is TGTGCCAGCAGCCCCGGATTCCCGGAGACCCAGTACTTC. It translates to CASSPGFPETQYF.

The chain has TRBV9 and TRBJ1-4; possibly TRBD1 for D (5 bases). With 9 bases removed from V and 2 bases from J, the gap between germline ends came to 23 bases. The germline V gene has CDR1 SGDLS and CDR2 YYNGEE. This CDR3 is 17 amino acids long. In nucleotides, the CDR3 is TGTGCCACCTATTCGGGCAGGGTAAAGTCGACTAATGAAAAACTGTTTTTT. Translating it yields CATYSGRVKSTNEKLFF.

In this sample, this clone turned up once. The chain uses TRBV29-1 and TRBJ1-2, with TRBD1 identical over 9 bases. J lost 2 bases, V lost 4 bases, and 2 bases had no gene match. The CDR3 covers 13 residues. Germline-derived CDR1 and CDR2 are SQVTM and ANQGSEA. The CDR3 spells CSVGGTGNYGYTF. In nucleotides, the CDR3 is TGCAGCGTTGGGGGGACAGGGAACTATGGCTACACCTTC.